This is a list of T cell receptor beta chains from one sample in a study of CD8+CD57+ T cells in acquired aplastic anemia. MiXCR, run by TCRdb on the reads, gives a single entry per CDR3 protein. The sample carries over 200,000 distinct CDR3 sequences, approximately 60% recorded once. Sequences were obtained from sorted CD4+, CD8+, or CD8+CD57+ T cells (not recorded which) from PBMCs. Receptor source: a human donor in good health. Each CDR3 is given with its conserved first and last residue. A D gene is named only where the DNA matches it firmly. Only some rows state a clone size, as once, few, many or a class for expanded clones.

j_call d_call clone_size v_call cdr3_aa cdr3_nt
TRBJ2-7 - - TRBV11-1 CASSLEDSYEQYF TGTGCCAGCAGCTTAGAAGACAGCTACGAGCAGTACTTC
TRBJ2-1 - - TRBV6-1 CASRGTDSPYNEQFF TGTGCCAGCAGGGGGACTGACAGCCCTTACAATGAGCAGTTCTTC
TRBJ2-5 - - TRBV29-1 CSVEDVQAQYF TGCAGCGTTGAAGACGTCCAGGCCCAGTACTTC
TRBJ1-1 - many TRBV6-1 CAIRSVPRVFF TGTGCCATCCGATCGGTACCCCGAGTGTTCTTT
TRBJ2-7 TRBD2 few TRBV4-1 CASSQLAGEQYF TGCGCCAGCAGCCAACTAGCGGGGGAGCAGTACTTC
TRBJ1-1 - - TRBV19 CASSYRATGNWDTEAFF TGTGCCAGTAGTTACAGGGCTACAGGGAATTGGGACACTGAAGCTTTCTTT
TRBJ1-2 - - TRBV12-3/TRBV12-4 CASSRDGTSGNTF TGTGCCAGCAGTCGGGACGGGACGTCTGGAAACACCTTC
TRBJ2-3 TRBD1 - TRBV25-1 CASRGTGGYTDTQYF TGTGCCAGCCGCGGGACAGGGGGCTACACAGATACGCAGTATTTT
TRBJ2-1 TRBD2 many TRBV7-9 CASSFPGLAGNEQFF TGTGCCAGCAGCTTTCCGGGACTAGCGGGAAATGAGCAGTTCTTC
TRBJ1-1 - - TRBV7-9 CASSLFGQVVMNTEAFF TGTGCCAGCAGCTTGTTCGGGCAGGTTGTAATGAACACTGAAGCTTTCTTT
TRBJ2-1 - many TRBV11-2 CASSLTGEVFF TGTGCCAGCAGCTTAACAGGGGAGGTTTTCTTC
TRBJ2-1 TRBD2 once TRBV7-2 CASSLSGGPAYNEQFF TGTGCCAGCAGCTTATCGGGGGGGCCTGCCTACAATGAGCAGTTCTTC
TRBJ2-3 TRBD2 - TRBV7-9 CASSCRKLAGGFTDTQYF TGTGCCAGCAGCTGTCGGAAACTAGCGGGGGGGTTCACAGATACGCAGTATTTT
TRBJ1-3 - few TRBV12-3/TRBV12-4 CASGGSGNTIYF TGTGCCAGCGGGGGTTCTGGAAACACCATATATTTT
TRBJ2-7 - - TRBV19 CASSISRAYEQYF TGTGCCAGTAGTATAAGTCGGGCCTACGAGCAGTACTTC
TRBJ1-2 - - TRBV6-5 CAISESNREIVYGYTF TGTGCCATCAGTGAGTCCAACAGGGAGATAGTCTATGGCTACACCTTC
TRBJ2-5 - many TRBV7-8 CASSFSRDQPGF TGTGCCAGCAGCTTTAGCCGGGACCAGCCCGGCTTC
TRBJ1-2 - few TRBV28 CASSSPDLNYGYTF TGTGCCAGCAGTTCCCCGGACCTAAACTATGGCTACACCTTC
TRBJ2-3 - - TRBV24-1 CATSDLDNTDTQYF TGTGCCACCAGTGACCTGGACAACACAGATACGCAGTATTTT
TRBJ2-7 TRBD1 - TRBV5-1 CASSTQTGIEQYF TGCGCCAGCAGCACCCAGACAGGGATCGAGCAGTACTTC
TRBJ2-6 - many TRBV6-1 CASRKGRTSSGANVLTF TGTGCCAGCAGAAAGGGACGGACGAGCTCTGGGGCCAACGTCCTGACTTTC
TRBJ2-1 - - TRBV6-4 CASSDSTNNEQFF TGTGCCAGCAGTGACTCGACAAACAATGAGCAGTTCTTC
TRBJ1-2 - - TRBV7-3 CASSPSVDSLDYGYTF TGTGCCAGCAGCCCGTCGGTGGACAGCTTAGACTATGGCTACACCTTC
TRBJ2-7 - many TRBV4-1 CASSQDPPGFVYEQYF TGCGCCAGCAGCCAAGACCCGCCAGGGTTTGTATACGAGCAGTACTTC
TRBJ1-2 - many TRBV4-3 CASSQAGSNYGYTF TGCGCCAGCAGCCAAGCCGGGTCCAACTATGGCTACACCTTC
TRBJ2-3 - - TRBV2 CASSFEDTQYF TGTGCCAGCAGTTTTGAAGATACGCAGTATTTT
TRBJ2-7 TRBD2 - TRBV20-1 CSAKGTSGAYEQYF TGCAGTGCTAAAGGGACTAGCGGGGCCTACGAGCAGTACTTC
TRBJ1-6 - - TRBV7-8 CASTPLQGNSPLHF TGTGCCAGCACCCCACTACAGGGTAACTCACCCCTCCACTTT
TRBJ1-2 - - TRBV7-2 CASSLGGLGQGGYTF TGTGCCAGCAGCTTGGGCGGGCTGGGACAAGGTGGCTACACCTTC
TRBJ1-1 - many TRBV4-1 CASTYGGTEAFF TGCGCCAGCACCTATGGGGGGACTGAAGCTTTCTTT
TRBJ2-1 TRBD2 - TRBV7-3 CAGSLGPGLAGGLDNEQFF TGTGCCGGCAGCTTAGGTCCGGGACTAGCGGGGGGTCTCGACAATGAGCAGTTCTTC
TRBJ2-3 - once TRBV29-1 CSAHRVDTQYF TGCAGCGCCCATCGCGTAGATACGCAGTATTTT
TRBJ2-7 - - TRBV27 CASSLGDVSYEQYF TGTGCCAGCAGTTTGGGCGACGTATCCTACGAGCAGTACTTC
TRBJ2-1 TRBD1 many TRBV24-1 CATGQGVEQFF TGTGCCACCGGACAGGGAGTTGAGCAGTTCTTC
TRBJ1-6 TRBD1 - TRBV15 CATSRYVGQGSPLHF TGTGCCACCAGCAGATACGTGGGACAGGGTTCACCCCTCCACTTT
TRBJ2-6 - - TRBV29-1 CSVRFSSGANVLTF TGCAGCGTTCGTTTCAGCTCTGGGGCCAACGTCCTGACTTTC
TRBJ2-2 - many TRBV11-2 CASSLDQGPGELFF TGTGCCAGCAGCTTAGATCAGGGCCCCGGGGAGCTGTTTTTT
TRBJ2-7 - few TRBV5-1 CASSPERDEQYF TGCGCCAGCAGCCCTGAACGAGACGAGCAGTACTTC
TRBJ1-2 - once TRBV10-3 CAIAQGSYGYTF TGTGCCATCGCCCAGGGTAGCTATGGCTACACCTTC
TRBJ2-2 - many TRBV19 CASSIVPGFNTGELFF TGTGCCAGTAGTATAGTCCCAGGGTTCAACACCGGGGAGCTGTTTTTT
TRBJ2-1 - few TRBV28 CASNREMYNEQFF TGTGCCAGTAATCGGGAGATGTACAATGAGCAGTTCTTC
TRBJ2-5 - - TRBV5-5 CASSFPRGGVEETQYF TGTGCCAGCAGCTTCCCCCGAGGGGGAGTGGAAGAGACCCAGTACTTC
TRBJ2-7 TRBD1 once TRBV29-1 CSAQGGTGGYEQYF TGCAGCGCCCAGGGAGGGACAGGGGGCTACGAGCAGTACTTC
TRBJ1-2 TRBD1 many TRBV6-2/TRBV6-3 CASSYDLDRGDYGYTF TGTGCCAGCAGTTACGACCTAGACAGGGGAGACTATGGCTACACCTTC
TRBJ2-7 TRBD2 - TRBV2 CASSASRGAAYEQYF TGTGCCAGCAGTGCGTCGCGGGGGGCCGCCTACGAGCAGTACTTC
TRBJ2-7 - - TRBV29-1 CSVETGGRAAEQYF TGCAGCGTTGAAACTGGCGGTAGGGCGGCCGAGCAGTACTTC